This paragraph reports one T cell receptor (beta chain). This sample was taken from a study of blood T cell repertoires in COVID-19. Whole-study context: Whether acute or convalescent, the COVID-19 samples came from the United States, Italy and Spain. T cells, B-cell-depleted T cells, or PBMCs supplied cDNA or gDNA.

After removal of 6 bases from V and 5 bases from J, the junction contained 11 bases not matched to a gene. The CDR3 runs to 16 residues. Germline CDR1 is MNHEY and CDR2 is SMNVEV (reference sequence). Clones were read by immunoSEQ multiplex PCR, and TCRdb kept only the in-frame ones, dropping some. The sample shows a few hundred thousand clones, roughly 85% of them seen only once. This receptor was taken from a human donor in a cohort sampled during active COVID-19. The chain links TRBV27 to TRBJ2-7; TRBD1 matches at 12 bases. The material sequenced was peripheral blood. The DNA for the CDR3 is TGTGCCAGCAGCCATGGGGTGGGGACAGGGGGCCACGAGCAGTACTTC. Translating it yields CASSHGVGTGGHEQYF.